This entry is about one TCR beta chain. Its antigen is not identified. The data are from a study of vaccination effects on CD4 cells after COVID-19. Study details: Participants were vaccinated with two doses of either the BNT162b2 or mRNA-1273 vaccine.

Libraries were prepared by immunoSEQ multiplex PCR; TCRdb keeps only in-frame clonotypes and omits some of them. The data contain approximately 44,000 clones, roughly 82% of them singletons. Pools of viral peptides were used by the ViraFEST assay to expand antigen-specific CD4+ T cells ahead of sequencing. Cells that had been cultured for approximately ten days were the source of isolated CD4+ T cells. People in the vaccine group had not been infected with SARS-CoV-2 before, and their nucleocapsid antibodies were negative. Study-wide findings and caveats: There were few convalescent patients in the study and no early post-infection timepoints. Marked clonal contraction was seen late after vaccination (in both infection- and vaccine-induced clones).

Germline-derived CDR1 and CDR2 are WSHSY and SAAADI. V was cut by 10 bases and J by 2 bases, with 9 bases left in between. The CDR3 runs 12 residues. The rearrangement joins TRBV10-2 to TRBJ1-5; weak D call: TRBD1 (6 bases). The sequencing used CD4+ T cells from PBMCs cultured with HCoV-NL63 spike peptides, collected before COVID-19 vaccination. This TCR was sampled from a human donor who received a COVID-19 vaccine. The CDR3: CATRTGNQPQHF. In DNA form, the CDR3 reads TGCGCCACCCGGACAGGCAATCAGCCCCAGCATTTT.